The 15 T cell receptor beta chains reported below all come from one sample, sequenced in a study of blood T cell repertoires in COVID-19. Assay used: immunoSEQ multiplex PCR; TCRdb lists only in-frame clones, some missing. Among 100,000 to 150,000 clones, around 77% were seen once, and the ten largest hold 16%. The specimen sequenced was peripheral blood. The receptors originated from a man aged 55 to 70 with active or convalescent COVID-19.

The sample holds one count of this clone. The chain couples TRBV9 to TRBJ1-4; D is unclear. The CDR3 spans 14 residues. Germline V gives CDR1 SGDLS, CDR2 YYNGEE. V was shortened by 2 bases and J by 2 bases, with 7 bases between the two germline ends. DNA of the CDR3: TGTGCCAGCAGCGTGAGGGAGACTAATGAAAAACTGTTTTTT. It is translated as CASSVRETNEKLFF.

On this clone: Other DNA sequences within the sample encode an identical CDR3. In nucleotides, the CDR3 is TGTGCCAGCAGCTTGACGGGGGGCTTCTCCTCTGGAAACACCATATATTTT. This translates into CASSLTGGFSSGNTIYF. The gene calls are TRBV5-6 and TRBJ1-3; TRBD1 is a possible D gene (6 bases). Germline V lookup: CDR1 SGHDT, CDR2 YYEEEE. The CDR3 is made up of 17 amino acids. V was clipped by 1 base and J by 0 bases, with 14 bases between them.

The rearrangement uses TRBV25-1 and TRBJ2-7; the D gene is possibly TRBD1 (7 bases). There are 15 residues in the CDR3. CDR1 and CDR2 (germline): MGHDK, SYGVNS. Deletions cut 8 bases from V and 2 bases from J, with 19 bases between. Here the CDR3 reads CASSDPAGGTYEQYF. DNA for the CDR3: TGTGCCAGCTCCGACCCAGCAGGGGGGACCTACGAGCAGTACTTC.

The gene calls are TRBV7-8 and TRBJ1-5; TRBD1 matches 8 bases. V gave up 1 base and J gave up 1 base; unmatched junction bases: 3. The length of the CDR3 is 16 residues. CDR1 is SGHVS and CDR2 is FQNEAQ in the germline V gene. The CDR3 region is CASSLVSGGSNQPQHF. CDR3 nucleotides: TGTGCCAGCAGCTTAGTATCAGGGGGCAGCAATCAGCCCCAGCATTTT.

V is TRBV7-2 and J is TRBJ2-5; the match to TRBD1 covers 11 bases. Germline CDR1 and CDR2: SGHTA and FQGNSA. Trimming removed 6 bases from V and 5 bases from J; junction bases left unmatched: 8. The CDR3 runs to 15 residues. As DNA, the CDR3 is TGTGCCAGCAGTTACGGGACAGGGGGACGCGAGACCCAGTACTTC. Residues: CASSYGTGGRETQYF.

The chain combines TRBV4-2 with TRBJ2-1, with TRBD2 as a possible D gene (6 bases). The germline V and J ends were trimmed by 4 bases and 5 bases, with 15 bases remaining between them. Germline V gene data show CDR1 as LGHNA and CDR2 as YNFKEQ. CDR3 length: 15 amino acids. The CDR3 protein is CASSPTSLLNNEQFF. The DNA of the CDR3 is TGTGCCAGCAGCCCCACTAGCCTACTAAACAATGAGCAGTTCTTC.

The gene calls are TRBV28 and TRBJ2-5, with TRBD2 identical over 11 bases. Germline CDR1 reads MDHEN; CDR2 reads SYDVKM. CDR3 length: 16 residues. Trimming took 6 bases from V and 5 from J; bases not matched to a gene: 11. The CDR3 here is CASRFSGRGSRETQYF. The CDR3 DNA sequence: TGTGCCAGCAGATTTAGCGGGAGGGGTAGCCGGGAGACCCAGTACTTC.

The chain carries TRBV7-2 and TRBJ2-2, with D maybe TRBD1 (6 bases). The CDR3 totals 14 residues. From germline, CDR1 is SGHTA and CDR2 FQGNSA. Between the trimmed V and J ends, which lost 5 bases and 3 bases, there was a span of 10 bases. CDR3 residues: CASSPGQYTGELFF. DNA of the CDR3: TGTGCCAGCAGCCCCGGACAGTACACCGGGGAGCTGTTTTTT.

The J gene is TRBJ2-3, the V gene TRBV5-8; TRBD2 is a possible D gene (5 bases). Trimming took 0 bases from V and 0 from J, leaving 8 bases between them. The V gene's germline CDR1 is SGHTS and CDR2 YDEGEE. The CDR3 is made up of 15 amino acids. CDR3 loop: CASSLDGGSTDTQYF. CDR3 coding DNA: TGTGCCAGCAGCTTGGACGGAGGTAGCACAGATACGCAGTATTTT. Full variable domain (rest looked up from reference TRBV5-8 and TRBJ2-3): EAGVTQSPTHLIKTRGQQATLRCSPISGHTSVYWYQQALGLGLQFLLWYDEGEERNRGNFPPRFSGRQFPNYSSELNVNALELEDSALYLCASSLDGGSTDTQYFGPGTRLTVL.

CDR3 residues: CASSSRGTSGKQETQYF. In nucleotides, the CDR3 is TGCGCCAGCAGCTCCCGAGGGACTAGCGGGAAACAAGAGACCCAGTACTTC. The chain couples TRBV5-1 to TRBJ2-5; TRBD2 matches at 13 bases. The germline CDR1 and CDR2 sequences are SGHRS and YFSETQ. This CDR3 comprises 17 residues. V trimming: 3 bases; J trimming: 2 bases; junction bases outside the gene matches: 7.

This clone was seen a single time. This chain links TRBV27 with TRBJ2-3; possibly TRBD2 for D (7 bases). This CDR3 is 12 amino acids long. Per the germline V gene, CDR1 is MNHEY and CDR2 is SMNVEV (reference sequence). V was shortened by 3 bases and J by 8 bases, with 9 bases between the two germline ends. CDR3 bases: TGTGCCAGCAGTTTGGGAGGGGGTACGCAGTATTTT. Encoded protein: CASSLGGGTQYF.

This chain uses TRBV19 with TRBJ1-1, with D perhaps matching TRBD1 (5 bases). Germline CDR1 LNHDA, CDR2 SQIVND (reference sequence). This CDR3 is 15 amino acids long. The V end lost 11 bases, the J end lost 4 bases, and 23 bases lay between the germline ends. CDR3 DNA: TGTGCCGTGAGGGATGGCGGCCTCGGGGGCACTGAAGCTTTCTTT. Protein product: CAVRDGGLGGTEAFF.

This rearrangement joins TRBV4-3 to TRBJ2-7, with a tentative D call TRBD2 (6 bases). The CDR3 runs to 16 residues. Germline V CDR1 and CDR2: LGHNA, YSLEER. Trimming took off 1 base at V and 0 bases at J, with 13 bases between the two ends. CDR3 loop: CASSQGGGRDSYEQYF. In DNA, the CDR3 is TGCGCCAGCAGCCAAGGGGGAGGACGGGACTCCTACGAGCAGTACTTC.

J is TRBJ2-5 and V is TRBV6-6; TRBD2 matches at 7 bases. In germline, CDR1 is MNHNY, CDR2 SVGAGI (reference sequence). The trim removed 0 bases at V and 5 bases at J, leaving 9 bases unmatched. The CDR3 runs 16 residues. In nucleotides, the CDR3 is TGTGCCAGCAGTTACTCAACCCGGGGAGGGCGGGAGACCCAGTACTTC. Amino acid sequence: CASSYSTRGGRETQYF.

This clone was counted a single time. The V and J genes are TRBV7-2 and TRBJ1-2, with D perhaps TRBD1 (5 bases). This CDR3 region has 16 residues. Germline V CDR1 and CDR2: SGHTA, FQGNSA. The V end was cut by 4 bases, the J end by 0 bases, with 15 bases between. The CDR3 loop reads CASSSRRAQANYGYTF. The CDR3 bases are TGTGCCAGCAGCTCCCGCAGGGCCCAAGCTAACTATGGCTACACCTTC.